This TCR beta chain was found in a study of shared clonotypes between healthy human individuals. Splitting the CD4+ cells yielded a CD45RA+ naive subset and a CD45RA-negative memory subset. Study conclusions and caveats: What rarefaction showed was incomplete sorted-subset sequencing despite large depth.

The protocol was immunoSEQ multiplex PCR, while the TCRdb copy is restricted to in-frame clones and leaves out a portion. The sample consists of 2.5 million or so clones, roughly nine tenths of them appearing once. Notes on this clone: Its antigen is still unknown.

Germline CDR1 is SGHTA and CDR2 is FQGNSA. V was clipped by 5 bases and J by 9 bases; unmatched bases: 15. The CDR3 runs to 17 residues. This TCR was sampled from a man between 18 and 35 years old in good health. The chain is built from TRBV7-2 and TRBJ2-1; 11 bases agree with TRBD2. The sequenced sample was naive CD4+ T cells sorted from blood. Subset given: CD45RA+ positively selected. This CDR3 reads CASSMSSGRGNGGEQFF. DNA of the CDR3: TGTGCCAGCAGCATGAGTAGCGGGAGGGGTAACGGCGGTGAGCAGTTCTTC.